This is a list of T cell receptor beta chains from one sample in a study of blood T cell repertoires in COVID-19. Sequenced by immunoSEQ multiplex PCR; TCRdb stores in-frame clones only, minus some. The sample records around 250,000 clones, approximately 82% being singletons. Source material: PBMCs or T cells enriched from blood (not recorded which). All receptors come from a man aged 35-49 years who had recovered from COVID-19. CDR3s include the opening cysteine and the closing phenylalanine or tryptophan. A D gene is named only where the DNA matches it firmly. Clone sizes are given selectively: once, few, many, or a class where the clone is expanded.

j_call d_call v_call clone_size cdr3_aa cdr3_nt
TRBJ2-3 NA TRBV27 NA CASSSRLVSGTDTQYF TGTGCCAGCAGCTCACGACTGGTTAGCGGCACAGATACGCAGTATTTT
TRBJ2-1 TRBD2 TRBV4-2 once CASSQEGTSASYNEQFF TGTGCCAGCAGCCAAGAAGGGACTAGCGCCTCCTACAATGAGCAGTTCTTC
TRBJ2-1 TRBD2 TRBV7-3 NA CASSPYSGSSYNEQFF TGTGCCAGCAGCCCTTATAGCGGGTCTTCCTACAATGAGCAGTTCTTC
TRBJ1-5 NA TRBV2 NA CASSEVVLRQPQHF TGTGCCAGCAGTGAAGTAGTCCTCCGGCAGCCCCAGCATTTT
TRBJ2-2 NA TRBV7-8 NA CASRQAGSWNTGELFF TGTGCCAGCAGACAAGCGGGCAGCTGGAACACCGGGGAGCTGTTTTTT
TRBJ2-1 TRBD2 TRBV19 NA CASARSGSYNEQFF TGTGCCAGTGCCCGTAGCGGGTCCTACAATGAGCAGTTCTTC
TRBJ2-3 NA TRBV5-1 once CASSLGSTRATQYF TGCGCCAGCAGCTTGGGATCGACTAGGGCTACGCAGTATTTT
TRBJ1-2 NA TRBV9 NA CASSVGREVGYTF TGTGCCAGCAGCGTAGGAAGAGAGGTTGGCTACACCTTC
TRBJ2-5 NA TRBV3-1/TRBV3-2 NA CASSQDSETQYF TGTGCCAGCAGCCAAGATAGCGAGACCCAGTACTTC
TRBJ2-7 NA TRBV28 NA CASSFLGGGGYEQYF TGTGCCAGCAGTTTCTTAGGGGGAGGGGGTTACGAGCAGTACTTC
TRBJ1-5 NA TRBV2 NA CASNADYSNQPQHF TGTGCCAGCAACGCGGACTATAGCAATCAGCCCCAGCATTTT
TRBJ2-7 NA TRBV2 NA CARGFRLAGDNEQYF TGTGCCAGGGGATTCCGGCTAGCCGGAGATAACGAGCAGTACTTC
TRBJ1-1 NA TRBV3-1/TRBV3-2 NA CASSPGPNTEAFF TGTGCCAGCAGCCCAGGGCCGAACACTGAAGCTTTCTTT
TRBJ2-7 TRBD2 TRBV5-1 few CASSLLAGGPEEQYF TGCGCCAGCAGCTTACTAGCGGGAGGGCCGGAGGAGCAGTACTTC
TRBJ1-1 NA TRBV27 many CASSSRALNTEAFF TGTGCCAGCAGTTCGCGGGCCCTGAACACTGAAGCTTTCTTT
TRBJ1-1 NA TRBV28 NA CASRRTGYEAFF TGTGCCAGCAGACGTACAGGGTATGAAGCTTTCTTT
TRBJ1-1 NA TRBV5-8 NA CASSLVVPEAFF TGTGCCAGCAGCTTGGTCGTCCCTGAAGCTTTCTTT
TRBJ2-6 NA TRBV24-1 NA CATSELTGTGANVLTF TGTGCCACCAGTGAGCTGACAGGCACTGGGGCCAACGTCCTGACTTTC